This T cell receptor (beta chain) emerged from a study of cytomegalovirus exposure and HLA in healthy donors. Notes on the study in general: According to an earlier analysis, most TCR beta V segments yielded productive rearrangements about 90% or about 30% of the time. When a later analysis was performed, an Asian-associated ancestry cluster reportedly had fewer N-insertions than the approximately 600-donor mean. Donor immune exposure was known only as CMV serostatus.

Concerning this clone: Antigen: not known.

The PCR made use of 60 Vbeta and 13 Jbeta primers. The table came from immunoSEQ multiplex PCR; TCRdb's copy has only in-frame clones and leaves some out. The sample includes fewer than 200,000 clones, roughly 85% of them seen just once. The TCR sequence derives from a male donor in good health and CMV-seronegative. Input material: PBMCs.

As DNA, the CDR3 is TGTGCCAGCAGCTTAGGGGGGGCGCGGGAGACTGAAGCTTTCTTT. Translating gives CASSLGGARETEAFF. The chain uses TRBV11-2 and TRBJ1-1, with D tentatively TRBD1 (6 bases). Germline V gene lookup returns CDR1 SGHAT and CDR2 FQNNGV. The CDR3 is made up of 15 amino acids. V lost 1 base and J 5 bases, leaving 14 bases between the germline ends.